The rows below give T cell receptor beta chains drawn from one sample of a study of radiation and T cells in renal cell carcinoma. The method was immunoSEQ multiplex PCR; TCRdb's version includes in-frame clones alone and lacks a portion of them. The sample lists some 120,000 clones, approximately 90% occurring once. The specimen was blood, collected from a patient whose treatment included radiotherapy and nephrectomy. The source is a woman in her 70s with renal cell carcinoma. CDR3s include the opening cysteine and the closing phenylalanine or tryptophan. D genes are given only for firm matches. Clone size is not always given. Where it is, it says once, few, many or a class for expanded clones.

v_call	d_call	cdr3_length	clone_size	j_call	cdr3_aa	cdr3_nt
TRBV6-6	NA	13	NA	TRBJ1-1	CASRTLLSTEAFF	TGTGCCAGCAGGACTCTTTTAAGCACTGAAGCTTTCTTT
TRBV7-2	NA	15	NA	TRBJ2-1	CASSLGAGSYNEQFF	TGTGCCAGCAGCTTAGGGGCGGGCTCCTACAATGAGCAGTTCTTC
TRBV6-5	NA	13	NA	TRBJ2-1	CASSLRLANEQFF	TGTGCCAGCAGTCTACGCCTGGCCAATGAGCAGTTCTTC
TRBV29-1	NA	11	NA	TRBJ2-1	CSVEVLGQQFF	TGCAGCGTTGAAGTACTTGGTCAGCAGTTCTTC
TRBV6-1	TRBD2	18	NA	TRBJ2-5	CASSDLRGTSGNQETQYF	TGTGCCAGCAGTGACCTCCGCGGGACTAGCGGGAACCAAGAGACCCAGTACTTC
TRBV2	NA	13	few	TRBJ1-2	CASNLGQNYGYTF	TGTGCCAGCAACCTAGGACAGAACTATGGCTACACCTTC
TRBV5-6	NA	12	NA	TRBJ1-3	CASSFSRNTIYF	TGTGCCAGCAGCTTTAGCAGAAACACCATATATTTT
TRBV5-1	NA	13	NA	TRBJ1-2	CASSLEGSYGYTF	TGCGCCAGCAGCTTGGAAGGGAGCTATGGCTACACCTTC
TRBV19	NA	15	NA	TRBJ2-1	CASSIWGARNNEQFF	TGTGCCAGTAGTATATGGGGGGCCCGAAACAATGAGCAGTTCTTC
TRBV7-3	TRBD2	15	NA	TRBJ2-5	CASSLSGAHQETQYF	TGTGCCAGCAGCCTTAGCGGGGCCCACCAAGAGACCCAGTACTTC
TRBV6-6	NA	14	NA	TRBJ1-1	CASSLPEEGRFAFF	TGTGCCAGCAGTCTCCCGGAGGAGGGTCGGTTTGCTTTCTTT
TRBV7-9	TRBD2	13	NA	TRBJ2-5	CASSPRGGETQYF	TGTGCCAGCAGCCCCCGGGGGGGGGAGACCCAGTACTTC
TRBV29-1	NA	14	NA	TRBJ2-7	CSVEDATGAYEQYF	TGCAGCGTTGAAGATGCCACCGGAGCCTACGAGCAGTACTTC
TRBV5-4	NA	16	NA	TRBJ1-3	CASSVHPPYGGNTIYF	TGTGCCAGCAGCGTTCACCCCCCGTATGGTGGAAACACCATATATTTT
TRBV19	NA	15	NA	TRBJ1-1	CASTFVNLISTEAFF	TGTGCCAGTACGTTTGTGAATCTCATTAGCACTGAAGCTTTCTTT
TRBV30	TRBD1	14	NA	TRBJ2-3	CAWSGGQGADTQYF	TGTGCCTGGAGTGGGGGACAGGGTGCAGATACGCAGTATTTT
TRBV19	NA	12	NA	TRBJ1-5	CASSIPNQPQHF	TGTGCCAGTAGTATACCCAATCAGCCCCAGCATTTT
TRBV9	TRBD1	17	NA	TRBJ1-3	CASSVDFLGTGRNTIYF	TGTGCCAGCAGCGTAGACTTTCTTGGGACAGGGCGAAACACCATATATTTT
TRBV19	TRBD1	16	NA	TRBJ2-1	CASSIGQGSSGGEQFF	TGTGCCAGTAGTATCGGACAGGGGTCTTCAGGAGGTGAGCAGTTCTTC
TRBV7-9	NA	13	NA	TRBJ1-1	CASSLDRATEAFF	TGTGCCAGCAGCTTAGACAGGGCTACTGAAGCTTTCTTT
TRBV9	TRBD2	15	NA	TRBJ2-1	CASSVFSGGTNEQFF	TGTGCCAGCAGCGTATTTAGCGGGGGCACAAATGAGCAGTTCTTC
TRBV11-1	TRBD2	16	NA	TRBJ2-3	CASSYRAGGTTDTQYF	TGTGCCAGCAGCTACAGAGCGGGGGGAACCACAGATACGCAGTATTTT